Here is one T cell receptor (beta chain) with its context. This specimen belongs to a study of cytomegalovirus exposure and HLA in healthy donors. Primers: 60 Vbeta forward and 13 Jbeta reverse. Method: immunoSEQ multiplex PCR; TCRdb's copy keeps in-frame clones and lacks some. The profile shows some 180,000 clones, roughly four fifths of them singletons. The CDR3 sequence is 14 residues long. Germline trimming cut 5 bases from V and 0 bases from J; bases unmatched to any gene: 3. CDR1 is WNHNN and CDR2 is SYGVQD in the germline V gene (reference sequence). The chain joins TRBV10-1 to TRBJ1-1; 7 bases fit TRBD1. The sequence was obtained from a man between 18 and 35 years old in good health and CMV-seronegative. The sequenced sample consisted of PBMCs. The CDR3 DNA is TGCGCCAGCAGTTCGGACAGGCTGAACACTGAAGCTTTCTTT. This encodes CASSSDRLNTEAFF.